The entry that follows covers one TCR beta chain sequence. Its antigen is not identified. Germline CDR1 is SGHTA and CDR2 is FQGNSA. V shed 5 bases, J shed 4 bases, and the junction held 2 bases outside the gene matches. The CDR3 runs 12 residues. The data originate from a study of shared clonotypes between healthy human individuals. Replicate PCRs for sorted subsets used approximately 190 ng DNA; this equaled tens of thousands of T cell genomes. Profiled with immunoSEQ multiplex PCR; TCRdb holds only in-frame clones, not every one. The table includes about a million clones, approximately 77% detected once. From CD4+ cells came CD45RA+ naive and CD45RA-negative memory subsets. Study results and limitations: Generation probabilities were higher for clonotypes shared across all four sorted-subset donors than for unshared ones. Several donors shared approximately 5% of their naive CD4 clonotypes.

The chain recombines TRBV7-2 with TRBJ2-7; TRBD1 agrees at 7 bases. The specimen sequenced was memory CD4+ T cells from PBMCs. Subset noted: CD45RA-negative fraction. This receptor was identified in a man aged 18 to 30 in good health. Some clones in this sample may be carry-over from other donors' samples. Written as DNA, the CDR3 is TGTGCCAGCAGCCGACAGGGTTACGAGCAGTACTTC. Translated, it gives CASSRQGYEQYF.